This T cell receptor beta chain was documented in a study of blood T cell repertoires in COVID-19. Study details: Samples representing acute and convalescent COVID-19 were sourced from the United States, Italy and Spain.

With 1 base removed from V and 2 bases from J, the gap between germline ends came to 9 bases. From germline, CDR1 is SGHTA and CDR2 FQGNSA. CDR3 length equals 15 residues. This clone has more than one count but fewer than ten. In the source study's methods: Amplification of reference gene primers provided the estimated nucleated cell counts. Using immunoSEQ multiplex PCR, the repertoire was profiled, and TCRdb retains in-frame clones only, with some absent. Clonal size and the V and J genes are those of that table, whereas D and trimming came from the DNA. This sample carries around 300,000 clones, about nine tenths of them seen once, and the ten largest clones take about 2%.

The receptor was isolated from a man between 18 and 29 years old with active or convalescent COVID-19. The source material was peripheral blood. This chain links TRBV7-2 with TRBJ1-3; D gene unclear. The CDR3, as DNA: TGTGCCAGCAGCTTAGTCGGAGGGACTGGAAACACCATATATTTT. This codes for CASSLVGGTGNTIYF.